In this sample, the clone carrying this T cell receptor beta chain turned up once. The data derive from a study of blood T cell repertoires in COVID-19. The method was immunoSEQ multiplex PCR; TCRdb's version includes in-frame clones alone and lacks a portion of them. The repertoire consists of roughly 350,000 clones, with around 89% occurring once and the leading ten covering 3.5% to 4%. V shed 3 bases, J shed 1 base, and the junction held 7 bases outside the gene matches. Germline-derived CDR1 and CDR2 are SGHRS and YFSETQ. This CDR3 has 15 residues. The specimen sequenced was peripheral blood. V and J are TRBV5-1 and TRBJ2-7; 7 bases line up with TRBD1. The TCR sequence derives from a woman aged 45-59 years with active or convalescent COVID-19. The CDR3 bases are TGCGCCAGCAGCTCTAAAGGGGACAGATCCTACGAGCAGTACTTC. This codes for CASSSKGDRSYEQYF. Supplemented by reference TRBV5-1 and TRBJ2-7, the full variable domain reads KAGVTQTPRYLIKTRGQQVTLSCSPISGHRSVSWYQQTPGQGLQFLFEYFSETQRNKGNFPGRFSGRQFSNSRSEMNVSTLELGDSALYLCASSSKGDRSYEQYFGPGTRLTVT.